This T cell receptor (beta chain) is drawn from a study of cytomegalovirus exposure and HLA in healthy donors. In regard to this clone: The target antigen is unknown.

The study's findings and limits: A later analysis associated 15,000 or so TCR beta sequences with HLA alleles at a 0.05 false discovery rate. A later analysis reportedly found that, within productive TCRs, an Asian-associated ancestry cluster had fewer N-insertions than the mean observed across the roughly 700 donors.

Trimming left V 0 bases short and J 0 bases short, with 15 bases between. The CDR3 has 17 amino acids. CDR1 and CDR2 from the germline V gene are SGHDT and YYEEEE. The PCR was carried out with 60 Vbeta primers and 13 Jbeta primers. The data were produced by immunoSEQ multiplex PCR, yet TCRdb's version contains in-frame clones alone and is incomplete. The repertoire holds roughly 130,000 clones, with around 75% as singletons. Source material: PBMCs. This chain connects TRBV5-6 to TRBJ1-1; unclear D gene. This clonotype was sampled from a female donor in good health and CMV-seronegative. In nucleotides, the CDR3 is TGTGCCAGCAGCTTGGCCTTCGGCCGACAATTGAACACTGAAGCTTTCTTT. This sequence encodes CASSLAFGRQLNTEAFF. The entire variable domain, with the rest obtained from reference TRBV5-6 and TRBJ1-1, is as follows: DAGVTQSPTHLIKTRGQQVTLRCSPKSGHDTVSWYQQALGQGPQFIFQYYEEEERQRGNFPDRFSGHQFPNYSSELNVNALLLGDSALYLCASSLAFGRQLNTEAFFGQGTRLTVV.